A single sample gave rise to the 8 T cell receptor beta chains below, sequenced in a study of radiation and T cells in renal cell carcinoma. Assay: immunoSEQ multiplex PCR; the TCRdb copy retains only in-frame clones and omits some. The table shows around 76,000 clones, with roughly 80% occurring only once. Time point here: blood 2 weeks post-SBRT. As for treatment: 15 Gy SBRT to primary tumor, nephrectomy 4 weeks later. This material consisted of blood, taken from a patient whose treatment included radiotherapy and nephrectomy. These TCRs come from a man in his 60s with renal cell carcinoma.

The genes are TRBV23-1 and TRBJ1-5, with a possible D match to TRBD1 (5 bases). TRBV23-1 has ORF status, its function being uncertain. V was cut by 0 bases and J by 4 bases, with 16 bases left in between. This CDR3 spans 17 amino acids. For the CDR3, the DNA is TGCGCCAGCAGTCAATCCCCTACAGGAGACCAAAATCAGCCCCAGCATTTT. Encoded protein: CASSQSPTGDQNQPQHF.

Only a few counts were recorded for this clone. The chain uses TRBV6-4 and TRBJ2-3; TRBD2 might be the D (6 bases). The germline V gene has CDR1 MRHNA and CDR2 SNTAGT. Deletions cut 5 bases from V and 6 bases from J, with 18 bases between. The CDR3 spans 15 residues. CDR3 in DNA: TGTGCCAGCAGTATCCGGGACTCTCCTGGGGATACGCAGTATTTT. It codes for CASSIRDSPGDTQYF.

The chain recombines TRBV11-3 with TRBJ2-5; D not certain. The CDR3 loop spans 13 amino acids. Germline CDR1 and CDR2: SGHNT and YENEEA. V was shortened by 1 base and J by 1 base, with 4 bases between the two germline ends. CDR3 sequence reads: CASSLGAQETQYF. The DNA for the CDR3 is TGTGCCAGCAGCTTAGGAGCCCAAGAGACCCAGTACTTC.

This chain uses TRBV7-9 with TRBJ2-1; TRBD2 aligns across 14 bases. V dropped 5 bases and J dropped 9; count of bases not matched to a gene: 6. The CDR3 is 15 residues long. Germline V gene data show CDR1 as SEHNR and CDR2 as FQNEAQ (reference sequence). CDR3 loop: CASSPGLAGVREQFF. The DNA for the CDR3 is TGTGCCAGCAGCCCGGGACTAGCGGGAGTCCGTGAGCAGTTCTTC.

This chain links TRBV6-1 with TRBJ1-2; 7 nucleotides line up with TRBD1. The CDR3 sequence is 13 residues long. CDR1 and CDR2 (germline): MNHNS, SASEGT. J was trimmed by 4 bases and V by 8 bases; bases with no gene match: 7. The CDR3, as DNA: TGTGCCAGCGGAGGGGGCGCGATCTATGGCTACACCTTC. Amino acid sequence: CASGGGAIYGYTF.

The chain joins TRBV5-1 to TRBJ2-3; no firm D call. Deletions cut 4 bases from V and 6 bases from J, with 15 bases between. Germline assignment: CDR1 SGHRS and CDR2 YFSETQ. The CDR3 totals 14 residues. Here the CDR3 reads CASSQDISYDTQYF. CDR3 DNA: TGCGCCAGCAGCCAAGACATTTCCTACGATACGCAGTATTTT. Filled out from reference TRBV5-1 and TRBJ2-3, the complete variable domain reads KAGVTQTPRYLIKTRGQQVTLSCSPISGHRSVSWYQQTPGQGLQFLFEYFSETQRNKGNFPGRFSGRQFSNSRSEMNVSTLELGDSALYLCASSQDISYDTQYFGPGTRLTVL.

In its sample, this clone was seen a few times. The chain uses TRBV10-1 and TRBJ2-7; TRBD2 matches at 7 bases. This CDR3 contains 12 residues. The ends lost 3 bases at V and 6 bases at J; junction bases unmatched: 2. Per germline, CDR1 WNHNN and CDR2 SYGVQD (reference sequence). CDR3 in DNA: TGCGCCAGCAGTGAAGTAGCGGGCGAGCAGTACTTC. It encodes CASSEVAGEQYF.

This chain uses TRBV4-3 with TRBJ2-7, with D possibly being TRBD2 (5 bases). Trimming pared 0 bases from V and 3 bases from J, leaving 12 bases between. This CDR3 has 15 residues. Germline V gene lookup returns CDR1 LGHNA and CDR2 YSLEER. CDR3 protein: CASSQELAGYYEQYF. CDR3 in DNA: TGCGCCAGCAGCCAAGAGCTAGCCGGTTACTACGAGCAGTACTTC.